One sample yielded the 31 T cell receptor beta chains listed below, sequenced in a study of identical twins. TCRdb re-analysed the 5' RACE reads in MiXCR, keeping a single row per CDR3 protein. The table shows around 280,000 distinct CDR3 sequences, with about 8.1% occurring only once. The same data also went into a second study, on yellow fever vaccine responses in identical twins.

The material sequenced was memory (CD45RO+) T cells sorted from blood. The source is a young woman in good health.

This clonotype was seen at least ten times. The genes are TRBV12-3 or TRBV12-4 and TRBJ2-3; 11 bases fit TRBD2. V shed 1 base and J 3 bases; nucleotides not matched to a gene: 6. The CDR3 spans 17 residues. CDR3: CASSLEGLAGGTDTQYF. Here the CDR3 DNA reads TGTGCCAGCAGTTTAGAAGGACTAGCGGGCGGAACAGATACGCAGTATTTT.

The chain couples TRBV5-5 to TRBJ2-3; D perhaps matches TRBD1 (6 bases). Between the trimmed V and J ends, which lost 2 bases and 2 bases, there was a span of 9 bases. The germline V gene encodes CDR1 SGHKS and CDR2 YYEKEE (reference sequence). The CDR3 has 14 amino acids. DNA of the CDR3: TGTGCCAGCAGCTTACAGGGATACACAGATACGCAGTATTTT. Translation gives CASSLQGYTDTQYF. Supplemented by reference TRBV5-5 and TRBJ2-3, the full variable domain reads DAGVTQSPTHLIKTRGQQVTLRCSPISGHKSVSWYQQVLGQGPQFIFQYYEKEERGRGNFPDRFSARQFPNYSSELNVNALLLGDSALYLCASSLQGYTDTQYFGPGTRLTVL.

This clonotype was seen many times. The chain is built from TRBV3-1 and TRBJ1-2; D is perhaps TRBD1 (5 bases). Germline V gene sequence: CDR1 LGHDT, CDR2 YNNKEL (reference sequence). Trimming removed 0 bases from V and 8 bases from J, with 13 bases in between. The CDR3 loop spans 14 amino acids. Here the CDR3 reads CASSQEIGTIGYTF. The CDR3 nucleotides read TGTGCCAGCAGCCAAGAAATAGGGACTATCGGCTACACCTTC.

This clonotype was observed at least ten times. The chain recombines TRBV28 with TRBJ2-4, with D unresolved. Looked up from germline, CDR1 is MDHEN and CDR2 is SYDVKM. V dropped 2 bases and J dropped 7 bases, with 6 bases sitting between them. CDR3 length: 12 amino acids. CDR3 sequence (DNA): TGTGCCAGCAGTTTAAAACAGAACATTCAGTACTTC. It encodes CASSLKQNIQYF.

The V and J genes are TRBV7-8 and TRBJ2-7, with TRBD2 matching over 7 bases. The trim removed 5 bases at V and 2 bases at J, leaving 9 bases unmatched. There are 15 residues in the CDR3. The V gene's germline CDR1 is SGHVS and CDR2 FQNEAQ. The CDR3 DNA reads as TGTGCCAGCAGCCCGAGGGAGGGGAGAACCTACGAGCAGTACGTC. Its protein is CASSPREGRTYEQYV.

A remark on this clonotype: Since a much larger clone is just one base distant, this may be a read error. This sequence joins TRBV10-3 and TRBJ2-3, with 7 nucleotides matching TRBD2. CDR1 and CDR2 (germline): ENHRY, SYGVKD. This CDR3 region has 17 residues. The CDR3 region is CAFSEPSGLADTDTQYF. CDR3 nucleotide sequence: TGTGCCTTCAGTGAGCCTTCGGGGCTAGCGGACACAGATACGCAGTATTTT.

This clonotype was detected only a few times. The V and J genes are TRBV11-1 and TRBJ2-2; the match to TRBD2 covers 15 bases. V was clipped by 4 bases and J by 3 bases; unmatched bases: 6. In germline, CDR1 is SGHAT, CDR2 FQDESV (reference sequence). The CDR3 contains 18 residues. The CDR3 region has the DNA TGTGCCAGCAGCTCCTGGGGACTAGCGGGGGGATACACCGGGGAGCTGTTTTTT. Translated, it gives CASSSWGLAGGYTGELFF.

This clonotype was observed a few times. CDR3 nucleotides: TGTGCCAGCAGCCCCCCCGTGGGAGCGGGAGGGCCCTACGAGCAGTACTTC. The encoded protein is CASSPPVGAGGPYEQYF. The rearrangement uses TRBV3-1 and TRBJ2-7, with 10 bases fitting TRBD2. CDR1 and CDR2 from the germline V gene are LGHDT and YNNKEL (reference sequence). V shed 4 bases and J 2 bases; nucleotides not matched to a gene: 11. The CDR3 has 17 amino acids.

The genes are TRBV20-1 and TRBJ2-6; D is perhaps TRBD1 or TRBD2 (6 bases each). CDR1 is DFQATT and CDR2 is SNEGSKA in the germline V gene (reference sequence). Trimming cost V 6 bases and J 0 bases, with 24 bases left between them. The CDR3 is 19 residues long. CDR3 sequence reads: CSAQSSAGGSASGANVLTF. Here the CDR3 DNA reads TGCAGTGCCCAGTCTTCGGCCGGGGGCTCCGCCTCTGGGGCCAACGTCCTGACTTTC.

The chain is built from TRBV2 and TRBJ2-1, with 9 bases matching TRBD2. Per the germline V gene, CDR1 is SNHLY and CDR2 is FYNNEI. The CDR3 runs to 18 residues. The DNA of the CDR3 is TGTACCTTCAGTTTAAGGGTAATTACTAGCGGGTTTTACAATGAGCAGTTCTTC. Translating it yields CTFSLRVITSGFYNEQFF.

Many counts were recorded for this clonotype. Here the CDR3 DNA reads TGCAGTGCTAACCGGGACAGGGTGAACAGTGAGCAGTTCTTC. It yields the protein CSANRDRVNSEQFF. The chain joins TRBV20-1 to TRBJ2-1; 9 positions agree with TRBD1. The CDR3 totals 14 residues. Germline-derived CDR1 and CDR2 are DFQATT and SNEGSKA (reference sequence). With 4 bases clipped from V and 9 bases from J, the junction kept 10 bases outside the gene matches.

Only a few counts were recorded for this clonotype. The chain carries TRBV5-5 and TRBJ2-2; 10 bases fit TRBD1. This CDR3 region has 13 residues. Germline V lookup: CDR1 SGHKS, CDR2 YYEKEE (reference sequence). J was trimmed by 7 bases and V by 8 bases; bases with no gene match: 5. The DNA of the CDR3 is TGTGCCAGGACAGGGGGCAATCGCGGGGAGCTGTTTTTT. It translates to CARTGGNRGELFF.

The rearrangement links TRBV28 to TRBJ2-2; D is perhaps TRBD2 (5 bases). Germline V gene lookup returns CDR1 MDHEN and CDR2 SYDVKM. V lost 5 bases and J lost 9, with 16 bases in between. CDR3 length: 14 residues. CDR3 loop: CASSLGSEARELFF. CDR3 coding DNA: TGTGCCAGCAGTCTGGGGAGCGAGGCCAGGGAGCTGTTTTTT.

The gene calls are TRBV11-1 and TRBJ1-4; D gene ambiguous. This CDR3 is 12 amino acids long. Trimming stripped 8 bases from V and 3 bases from J, with 7 bases between. In germline, CDR1 is SGHAT, CDR2 FQDESV (reference sequence). Here the CDR3 reads CASLGPNEKLFF. CDR3 nucleotides: TGTGCCAGCCTGGGTCCTAATGAAAAACTGTTTTTT. Using reference TRBV11-1 and TRBJ1-4 for the parts outside the CDR3, the full variable domain is EAEVAQSPRYKITEKSQAVAFWCDPISGHATLYWYRQILGQGPELLVQFQDESVVDDSQLPKDRFSAERLKGVDSTLKIQPAELGDSAMYLCASLGPNEKLFFGSGTQLSVL.

V usage is TRBV4-1 and J usage is TRBJ1-1, with TRBD1 matching over 7 bases. The CDR3 extends over 14 amino acids. V lost 3 bases and J lost 8; bases outside the gene matches: 9. CDR1 is MGHRA, CDR2 YSYEKL, per germline. The CDR3 loop reads CASSHKPAQGEAFF. Here the CDR3 DNA reads TGCGCCAGCAGCCACAAACCGGCACAGGGGGAAGCTTTCTTT.

CDR3 sequence: CASKTGLAFEQFF. The CDR3 bases are TGTGCCAGCAAAACGGGACTAGCGTTTGAGCAGTTCTTC. This rearrangement joins TRBV27 to TRBJ2-1; TRBD2 agrees at 10 bases. The V and J ends lost 7 bases and 9 bases, in that order; junction bases with no gene match: 6. Per the germline V gene, CDR1 is MNHEY and CDR2 is SMNVEV (reference sequence). The CDR3 is 13 residues long.

This clonotype was seen repeatedly, ten times or more. This chain joins TRBV28 and TRBJ2-1, with D possibly matching TRBD1 (7 bases). The CDR3 consists of 16 residues. Germline values: CDR1 MDHEN, CDR2 SYDVKM. Trimming removed 5 bases from V and 3 bases from J, with 17 bases in between. The CDR3 sequence: CASSPHRQGLYNEQFF. The CDR3 region has the DNA TGTGCCAGCAGTCCCCATCGACAGGGACTCTACAATGAGCAGTTCTTC. Full variable domain (outside the CDR3, taken from reference TRBV28 and TRBJ2-1): DVKVTQSSRYLVKRTGEKVFLECVQDMDHENMFWYRQDPGLGLRLIYFSYDVKMKEKGDIPEGYSVSREKKERFSLILESASTNQTSMYLCASSPHRQGLYNEQFFGPGTRLTVL.

This clonotype was counted a few times. V and J are TRBV28 and TRBJ2-5; 8 nucleotides agree with TRBD2. The ends lost 6 bases at V and 0 bases at J; junction bases unmatched: 3. The germline CDR1 and CDR2 sequences are MDHEN and SYDVKM. CDR3 length: 14 amino acids. The CDR3 sequence: CASSGGANQETQYF. The CDR3 coding sequence is TGTGCCAGCAGCGGGGGGGCGAACCAAGAGACCCAGTACTTC.

At least ten counts were recorded for this clonotype. The chain recombines TRBV29-1 with TRBJ1-1; a weak D match, TRBD1 (5 bases). The CDR3 spans 14 residues. CDR1 is SQVTM and CDR2 is ANQGSEA in the germline V gene. V lost 0 bases and J lost 5, with 13 bases in between. The CDR3 nucleotides are TGCAGCGTTGAAGAAGGCAGGGACCTGACTGAAGCTTTCTTT. Amino acids: CSVEEGRDLTEAFF.

This clonotype was found many times. The chain joins TRBV12-3 or TRBV12-4 to TRBJ2-5, with D possibly TRBD2 on 6 matching bases. CDR3 length: 13 amino acids. V lost 2 bases, J lost 5 bases, and 9 bases lay in between. The CDR3 region has the DNA TGTGCCAGCAGTTTAAGGAGGGTCGAGACCCAGTACTTC. This encodes CASSLRRVETQYF.

V is TRBV12-3 or TRBV12-4 and J is TRBJ1-2; weak D call: TRBD1 (5 bases). The CDR3 extends over 12 amino acids. Trimming shortened V by 1 base and J by 10 bases, and 10 bases separated the two germline ends. The CDR3 DNA follows: TGTGCCAGCAGTTTAGTCGACAGCCCCTACACCTTC. Protein sequence: CASSLVDSPYTF.

In this sample, this clonotype turned up many times. The chain couples TRBV2 to TRBJ2-5; D possibly corresponds to TRBD1 (6 bases). The CDR3 runs to 13 residues. Trimming left V 4 bases short and J 5 bases short, with 11 bases between. Germline lookup yields CDR1 SNHLY and CDR2 FYNNEI. As DNA, the CDR3 is TGTGCCAGCAGTGTATGGCAGGGGGAGACCCAGTACTTC. Its translation: CASSVWQGETQYF. The full variable domain, with the rest looked up from reference TRBV2 and TRBJ2-5, is EPEVTQTPSHQVTQMGQEVILRCVPISNHLYFYWYRQILGQKVEFLVSFYNNEISEKSEIFDDQFSVERPDGSNFTLKIRSTKLEDSAMYFCASSVWQGETQYFGPGTRLLVL.

The chain couples TRBV11-1 to TRBJ1-6; D is perhaps TRBD1 (6 bases). Trimming took 4 bases from V and 7 from J, leaving 14 bases between them. The CDR3 sequence is 15 residues long. Per germline, CDR1 SGHAT and CDR2 FQDESV (reference sequence). The CDR3 reads CASSYLQGSNSPLHF. CDR3 nucleotide sequence: TGTGCCAGCAGCTACCTACAGGGATCCAATTCACCCCTCCACTTT.

The chain carries TRBV11-2 and TRBJ2-5; possibly TRBD2 for D (5 bases). The CDR3 is made up of 14 amino acids. V lost 2 bases, J lost 5 bases, and 12 bases lay in between. The germline V gene encodes CDR1 SGHAT and CDR2 FQNNGV. The chain's CDR3 is CASSLNGETETQYF. The CDR3, as DNA: TGTGCCAGCAGCTTAAACGGGGAAACGGAGACCCAGTACTTC.

This clonotype appeared a few times. The chain couples TRBV18 to TRBJ2-1, with D maybe TRBD2 (5 bases). The ends were cut back, 4 bases at V and 8 bases at J, with 12 bases in the middle. Germline CDR1 KGHSH, CDR2 LQKENI. There are 13 residues in the CDR3. In DNA, the CDR3 is TGTGCCAGCTCACGGGAGTACAACTATGAGCAGTTCTTC. Translated, it gives CASSREYNYEQFF. The full variable domain, its missing parts supplied by reference TRBV18 and TRBJ2-1, is NAGVMQNPRHLVRRRGQEARLRCSPMKGHSHVYWYRQLPEEGLKFMVYLQKENIIDESGMPKERFSAEFPKEGPSILRIQQVVRGDSAAYFCASSREYNYEQFFGPGTRLTVL.

V gene TRBV24-1 combines with J gene TRBJ1-1, with D possibly TRBD1 on 6 matching bases. The CDR3 consists of 16 residues. Germline CDR1 KGHDR, CDR2 SFDVKD. The V end lost 12 bases, the J end lost 1 base, and 23 bases lay between the germline ends. The CDR3 reads CALDRQDAKKNTEAFF. The CDR3, as DNA: TGTGCCCTAGACAGACAGGACGCAAAAAAGAACACTGAAGCTTTCTTT.

This clonotype was recorded at least ten times. This rearrangement joins TRBV21-1 to TRBJ2-2; no DNA check was done on the table's D call, TRBD1. TRBV21-1 is a known pseudogene. The CDR3 covers 15 residues. The chain's CDR3 is CASSKRATDTGELFF. CDR3 nucleotide sequence: TGTGCCAGCAGCAAAAGGGCGACAGACACCGGGGAGCTGTTTTTT.

This clonotype was seen a handful of times. The chain is built from TRBV20-1 and TRBJ2-3, with 12 bases identical to TRBD2. This CDR3 is built from 13 residues. CDR1 is DFQATT and CDR2 is SNEGSKA in the germline V gene (reference sequence). J was trimmed by 7 bases and V by 6 bases; bases with no gene match: 5. CDR3 nucleotides: TGCAGTGCACGAACTAGCGGGAGGTATACGCAGTATTTT. Protein product: CSARTSGRYTQYF.

This chain joins TRBV19 and TRBJ1-6; 9 bases agree with TRBD1. The CDR3 runs to 19 residues. CDR1 is LNHDA, CDR2 SQIVND, per germline (reference sequence). The J segment lost 0 bases and the V segment lost 2 bases, leaving 8 bases of the junction unmatched. Here the CDR3 reads CASSISRTGVSSYNSPLHF. The CDR3 coding sequence is TGTGCCAGTAGTATATCGCGGACAGGGGTTAGCTCCTATAATTCACCCCTCCACTTT.

This clonotype has at least ten counts. This chain connects TRBV9 to TRBJ1-3, with 9 bases aligning to TRBD1. The CDR3 consists of 15 residues. Germline CDR1 is SGDLS and CDR2 is YYNGEE. The V gene end was trimmed by 4 bases and the J gene end by 0 bases; junction bases not matched to a gene: 2. CDR3 nucleotide sequence: TGTGCCAGCAGCATGACAGGGGGCTCTGGAAACACCATATATTTT. Translating gives CASSMTGGSGNTIYF.

The table lists this clonotype with a few counts. The V and J genes are TRBV2 and TRBJ2-4; D may match TRBD1 or TRBD2 (5 bases each). This CDR3 region has 14 residues. Per the germline V gene, CDR1 is SNHLY and CDR2 is FYNNEI. Trimming left V 6 bases short and J 5 bases short, with 14 bases between. The CDR3 nucleotides are TGTGCCAGCAGCGCAGGGACGGTGCAAAACATTCAGTACTTC. It specifies CASSAGTVQNIQYF.